This T cell receptor (beta chain) was profiled in a study of beta chain features in type 1 diabetes. Overall study context: Fewer than 140,000,000 sorted cells were examined across all samples.

Every participating donor gave one draw, a heparinised blood sample averaging about 100 mL. Concerning this clone: Its antigen is currently unknown.

Study-level points and caveats: Type 1 diabetes patients had TCRB CDR3s that were shorter (moderately but significantly so) in all four CD4+ subsets.

V was cut by 5 bases and J by 10 bases, with 20 bases left in between. Looked up from germline, CDR1 is SGHRS and CDR2 is YFSETQ. This CDR3 is built from 14 residues. Isolated RNA was reverse transcribed in full, so expressed TCRB transcripts were sequenced. Sequencing of stem cell-like memory T cell samples yielded approximately 1.01 million reads on average. Sequencing used immunoSEQ multiplex PCR; TCRdb keeps in-frame clones, though not all of them. The sample has about 16,000 clones, around 70% seen once; the top ten hold around 0.8%. Material for sequencing was stem cell memory CD4+ T cells from blood. The sequence was collected from a man younger than 45 with type 1 diabetes. The chain has TRBV5-1 and TRBJ2-3; weak D call: TRBD2 (6 bases). In DNA, the CDR3 is TGCGCCAGCAGTTCGGGGGATTTCGGAGGGGCGCAGTATTTT. This sequence encodes CASSSGDFGGAQYF.